The T cell receptor (beta chain) under discussion was sequenced for a study of T cell changes during pregnancy in multiple sclerosis. This clone was counted once. The V and J ends lost 1 base and 2 bases, in that order; junction bases with no gene match: 7. The CDR3 is made up of 17 amino acids. CDR1 is SGHDN and CDR2 is FVKESK in the germline V gene. Using immunoSEQ multiplex PCR, the repertoire was profiled, and TCRdb retains in-frame clones only, with some absent. Of 100,000 or so clones listed, 90% to 95% are singletons. The input for sequencing was peripheral blood, taken before pregnancy. The chain couples TRBV14 to TRBJ2-5; 10 bases agree with TRBD2. The receptor's source is a female donor with multiple sclerosis, enrolled in a pregnancy study. The CDR3 bases are TGTGCCAGCAGCCAAGGAGGGCTAGCGGGAGCTCAAGAGACCCAGTACTTC. Its protein is CASSQGGLAGAQETQYF.